One sample yielded the 3 T cell receptor beta chains listed below, sequenced in a study of T cells after yellow fever vaccination (dated by TCRdb to the late 2010s). What this sample's treatment or condition label stands for: live attenuated yellow fever vaccine strain. The receptor library was made with 5' RACE. TCRdb lists the instrument as Illumina NovaSeq 6000. The public reads were reanalyzed by TCRdb: fastp trimming at Q25, MiXCR alignment, in-frame beta chains only. Here each entry gathers all rows of one CDR3 protein and keeps the most common genes and DNA. For this sample there are 300,000 to 400,000 distinct CDR3 sequences; roughly an eighth appear just once. The top ten clonotypes cover 2.5% to 4% of the sample. Specimen: CD4+ T cells sorted from PBMCs, collected 15 days after the yellow fever booster vaccination. Receptor source: a young man who received the YFV17D yellow fever vaccine.

In regard to this clonotype: The limits of the CDR3 on the DNA are not certain, so only TCRdb's listed CDR3 is given. The CDR3 is CASKGPNLRAGELFF. The J gene is TRBJ2-2, the V gene TRBV6-1; no check of the table's D call, TRBD1, against the DNA was made. CDR1 MNHNS and CDR2 SASEGT come from the germline V gene. The CDR3 is 15 amino acids long, termini counted.

This clonotype was picked up a small number of times. The rearrangement links TRBV4-1 to TRBJ1-3, with D possibly being TRBD1 (6 bases). There are 18 residues in the CDR3. CDR1 is MGHRA, CDR2 YSYEKL, per germline. V was pared by 1 base and J by 2 bases, with 18 bases between. The chain's CDR3 is CASSQVGAGSFAGNTIYF. As DNA, the CDR3 is TGCGCCAGCAGCCAAGTGGGGGCAGGGTCTTTCGCTGGAAACACCATATATTTT.

This clonotype was seen only a few times. V is TRBV7-7 and J is TRBJ2-3; no reliable D call. The CDR3 is made up of 13 amino acids. Germline V gene lookup returns CDR1 SSHAT and CDR2 FNYEAQ (reference sequence). Trimming pared 1 base from V and 5 bases from J, leaving 7 bases between. The DNA for the CDR3 is TGTGCCAGCAGCTTAGAGGCAGGAGATACGCAGTATTTT. Its translation: CASSLEAGDTQYF.